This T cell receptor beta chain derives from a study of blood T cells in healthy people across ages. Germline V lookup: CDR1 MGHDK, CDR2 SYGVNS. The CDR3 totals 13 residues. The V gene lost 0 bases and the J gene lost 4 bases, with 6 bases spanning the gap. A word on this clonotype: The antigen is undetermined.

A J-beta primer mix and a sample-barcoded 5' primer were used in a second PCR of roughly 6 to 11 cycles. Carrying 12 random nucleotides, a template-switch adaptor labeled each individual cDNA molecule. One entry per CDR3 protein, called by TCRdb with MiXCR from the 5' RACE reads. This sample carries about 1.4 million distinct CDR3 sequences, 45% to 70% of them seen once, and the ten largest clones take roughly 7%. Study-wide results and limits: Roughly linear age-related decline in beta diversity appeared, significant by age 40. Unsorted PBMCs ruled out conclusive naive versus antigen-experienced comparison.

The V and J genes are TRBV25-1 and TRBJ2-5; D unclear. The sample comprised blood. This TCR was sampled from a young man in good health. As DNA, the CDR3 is TGTGCCAGCAGTGAATATCTGCCAGAGACCCAGTACTTC. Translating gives CASSEYLPETQYF.